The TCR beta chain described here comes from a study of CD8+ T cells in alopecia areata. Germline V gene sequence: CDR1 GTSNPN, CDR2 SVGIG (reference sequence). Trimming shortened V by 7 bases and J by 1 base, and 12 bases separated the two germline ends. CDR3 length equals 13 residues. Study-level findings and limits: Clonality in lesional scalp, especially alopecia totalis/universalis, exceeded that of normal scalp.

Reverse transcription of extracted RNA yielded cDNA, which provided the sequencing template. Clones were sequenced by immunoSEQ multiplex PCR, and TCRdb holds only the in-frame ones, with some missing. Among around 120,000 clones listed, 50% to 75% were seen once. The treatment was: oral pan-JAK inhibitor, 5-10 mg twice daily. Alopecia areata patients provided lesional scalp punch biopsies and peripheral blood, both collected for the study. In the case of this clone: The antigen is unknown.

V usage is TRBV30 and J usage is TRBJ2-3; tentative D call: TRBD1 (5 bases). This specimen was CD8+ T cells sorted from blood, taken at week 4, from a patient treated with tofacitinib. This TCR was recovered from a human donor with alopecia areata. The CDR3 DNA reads TGTGCCTACTCAGGGTTGGGCACAGATACGCAGTATTTT. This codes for CAYSGLGTDTQYF.